The sequence of this T cell receptor beta chain was determined in a study of blood T cell repertoires in COVID-19. Losses at the gene ends were 6 bases for V and 2 bases for J; bases not matched to a gene: 6. CDR1 LNHDA and CDR2 SQIVND come from the germline V gene (reference sequence). This CDR3 has 14 amino acids. Here immunoSEQ multiplex PCR was the method, and the copy in TCRdb shows in-frame clones only, minus some. The sample lists over 200,000 clones, around 84% occurring once. The TCR was taken from a woman of 80 years or more with active or convalescent COVID-19. The gene calls are TRBV19 and TRBJ1-2, with 7 bases fitting TRBD1. The sequenced sample was peripheral blood. The CDR3, as DNA: TGTGCCAGTAGAGAACAGGGGAGGAACTATGGCTACACCTTC. Translating gives CASREQGRNYGYTF.